The entry below gives a single T cell receptor beta chain sequence along with its context. The data originate from a study of shared T cell receptors in the human thymus. This CDR3 region has 16 residues. Trimming removed 0 bases at V and 4 bases at J, with 16 bases between. Looked up from germline, CDR1 is GTSNPN and CDR2 is SVGIG (reference sequence). Using immunoSEQ multiplex PCR, the repertoire was profiled, and TCRdb retains in-frame clones only, with some absent. The sample holds fewer than 700,000 clones, 85% to 90% seen once. The same specimen was also included in a second study, on human thymus T cells. From that second work: Resections were taken during corrective heart surgery, and the thymus tissue came from these. Seemingly biased V and J gene usage marked thymic and blood repertoires.

The source material was thymocytes. J is TRBJ2-4 and V is TRBV30, with D perhaps matching TRBD2 (6 bases). The source is a boy younger than two with a congenital heart defect. Written as DNA, the CDR3 is TGTGCCTGGAGTGTAGGGAGGTTCACCCGAAAAAACATTCAGTACTTC. It yields the protein CAWSVGRFTRKNIQYF. Using reference TRBV30 and TRBJ2-4 for the parts outside the CDR3, the full variable domain is SQTIHQWPATLVQPVGSPLSLECTVEGTSNPNLYWYRQAAGRGLQLLFYSVGIGQISSEVPQNLSASRPQDRQFILSSKKLLLSDSGFYLCAWSVGRFTRKNIQYFGAGTRLSVL.